This T cell receptor (beta chain) was sequenced in a study of blood T cell repertoires in COVID-19 (dated by TCRdb to about 2020). With respect to the entire study: The collaborator samples originated in the United States, Italy and Spain and spanned the acute and convalescent phases of COVID-19. The prospective study material was composed of cDNA or gDNA derived from T cells, B-cell-depleted T cells, or PBMCs. Subjects who had been exposed to COVID-19, were actively infected with it, or had recovered from it provided the deeply sampled blood TCRbeta repertoires that made up the dataset. The repertoires were released in a freely available public database meant as a resource for research on the immune response to SARS-CoV-2. Samples came from the ongoing ImmuneRACE study (first 160 participants) plus 1,254 subjects from 6 global collaborators. The sample metadata nearly always contained a de-identified subject ID, COVID-19 status, age in years and sex. Where available, HLA class I and class II types were taken from metadata supplied by the sample provider and were not determined by assay-based typing.

Participants in the prospective study were enrolled through a virtual design, were aged about 18 to 90 years, and lived in about two dozen United States geographic areas. In the prospective study, cohorts were assigned on the basis of participant-reported clinical history obtained from a screening survey and a study questionnaire. ImmuneRACE Cohort 3 recovered participants were defined by two consecutive negative NP/OP PCR tests, healthcare professional clearance, or symptom resolution. Mobile phlebotomists in the prospective study collected whole blood, serum and a nasopharyngeal or oropharyngeal swab from every participant. Participants in the prospective study had the option to provide additional blood draws and questionnaires over an approximately 2-month period. Blood samples from the prospective study were shipped frozen or at room temperature prior to DNA extraction. Here is what the overall study found, with its caveats: Clinical and demographic metadata were provided uncurated, with the amount varying by source and participant.

This clone has a single count. Its antigen is unknown. No base-level quality is on record; no much larger clone is a single base apart. Ends trimmed: V by 4 bases, J by 2 bases; bases unmatched to a gene: 4. The cysteine opens and the phenylalanine closes a CDR3 of 15 amino acids. Just CDR3 DNA is preserved here, 45 bases in frame from base 1. Per the germline V gene (reference sequence), SGHNT is the CDR1 and YYREEE is the CDR2. The immunoSEQ Assay, a bias-controlled multiplex PCR, was used to amplify TCRbeta CDR3 regions from genomic DNA. From the authors' description of their analysis: Nucleated cell counts per sample were estimated from amplification of reference gene primers within the assay. Sequence reads were collapsed and filtered to measure the absolute abundance of every unique TCRbeta CDR3 rearrangement. For each sample, productive Simpson clonality was calculated as the square root of Simpson's diversity index over productive rearrangements. What TCRdb holds here is the immuneACCESS table cut down to in-frame rearrangements. Part of the clones is not present; checked against another copy, under half of the missing clones reflect an unresolved V gene, and the others are unexplained. Clone size and V and J calls were adopted from that table, with D and trimming inferred from the DNA. For this sample there are almost 400,000 clones; just under 90% appear just once. The ten largest clones capture 1.7% of the sample.

The TCR sequence derives from a woman aged 25-40 years who had recovered from COVID-19. The sequenced sample consisted of PBMCs or T cells enriched from blood (not recorded which). The receptor chain draws on TRBV5-4 and TRBJ2-5, with 11 middle bases fitting TRBD2. The CDR3 reads CASSQGLADQETQYF. DNA sequence: TGTGCCAGCAGCCAGGGACTAGCGGATCAAGAGACCCAGTACTTC.